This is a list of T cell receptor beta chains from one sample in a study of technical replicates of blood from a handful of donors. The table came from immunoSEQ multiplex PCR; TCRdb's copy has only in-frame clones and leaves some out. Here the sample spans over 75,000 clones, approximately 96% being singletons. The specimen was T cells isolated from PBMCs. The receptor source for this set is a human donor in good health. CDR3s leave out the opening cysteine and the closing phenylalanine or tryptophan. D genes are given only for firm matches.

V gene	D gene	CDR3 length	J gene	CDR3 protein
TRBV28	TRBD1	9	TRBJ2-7	ASKTGYEQY
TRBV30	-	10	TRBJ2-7	AGTENSYEQY
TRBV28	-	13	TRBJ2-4	ASRDKLLAKNIQY
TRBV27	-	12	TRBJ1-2	ASSLEDTYYGYT
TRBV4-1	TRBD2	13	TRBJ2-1	ASSKGTSGYNEQF
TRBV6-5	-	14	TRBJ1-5	ASSSQGVTYHQPQH
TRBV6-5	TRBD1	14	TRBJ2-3	ASSYSSGGWKDTQY
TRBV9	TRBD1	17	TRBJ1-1	ASSPSFGTGVIVGTEAF
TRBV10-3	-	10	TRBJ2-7	AIAPEADEQY
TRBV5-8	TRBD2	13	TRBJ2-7	ASSFQGLPHYEQY
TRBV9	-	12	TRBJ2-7	ASSVGQGIHEQY
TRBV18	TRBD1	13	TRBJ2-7	ASSPPGQGVYEQY
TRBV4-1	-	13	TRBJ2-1	ASSQEYSPQNEQF
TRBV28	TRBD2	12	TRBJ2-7	ASSPSGELGEQY
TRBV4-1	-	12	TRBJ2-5	ASSQQGSQETQY